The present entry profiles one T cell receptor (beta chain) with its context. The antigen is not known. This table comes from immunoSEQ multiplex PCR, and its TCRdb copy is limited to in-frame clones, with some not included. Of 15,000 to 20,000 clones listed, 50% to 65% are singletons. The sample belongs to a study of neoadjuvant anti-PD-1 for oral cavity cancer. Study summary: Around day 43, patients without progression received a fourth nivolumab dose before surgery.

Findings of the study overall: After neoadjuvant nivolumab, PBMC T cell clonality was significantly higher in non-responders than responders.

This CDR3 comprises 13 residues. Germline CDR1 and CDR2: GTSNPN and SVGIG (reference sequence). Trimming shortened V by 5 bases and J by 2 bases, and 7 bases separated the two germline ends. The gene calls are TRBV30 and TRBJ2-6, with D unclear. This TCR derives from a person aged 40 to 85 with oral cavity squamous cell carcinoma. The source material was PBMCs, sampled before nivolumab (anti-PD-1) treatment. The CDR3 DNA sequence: TGTGCCTGGGTGAATCCTGGGGCCAACGTCCTGACTTTC. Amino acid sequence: CAWVNPGANVLTF.